The subject of this entry is one TCR beta chain. The PCR was carried out with 60 Vbeta primers and 13 Jbeta primers. Some clones are missing from TCRdb's copy, which holds only in-frame ones; the method was immunoSEQ multiplex PCR. The data show about 130,000 clones, 70% to 80% seen once. The sample belongs to a study of cytomegalovirus exposure and HLA in healthy donors. The CDR3 has 16 residues. Germline trimming cut 0 bases from V and 2 bases from J; bases unmatched to any gene: 7. The germline CDR1 and CDR2 sequences are GTSNPN and SVGIG (reference sequence). The sample consisted of PBMCs. The V gene is TRBV30, the J gene TRBJ2-7; 10 nucleotides match TRBD1. This TCR was sampled from a woman between 50 and 59 years old in good health and CMV-seronegative. CDR3 region: CAWSVRGQGFPYEQYF. The CDR3 region has the DNA TGTGCCTGGAGTGTAAGGGGACAGGGGTTCCCCTACGAGCAGTACTTC.